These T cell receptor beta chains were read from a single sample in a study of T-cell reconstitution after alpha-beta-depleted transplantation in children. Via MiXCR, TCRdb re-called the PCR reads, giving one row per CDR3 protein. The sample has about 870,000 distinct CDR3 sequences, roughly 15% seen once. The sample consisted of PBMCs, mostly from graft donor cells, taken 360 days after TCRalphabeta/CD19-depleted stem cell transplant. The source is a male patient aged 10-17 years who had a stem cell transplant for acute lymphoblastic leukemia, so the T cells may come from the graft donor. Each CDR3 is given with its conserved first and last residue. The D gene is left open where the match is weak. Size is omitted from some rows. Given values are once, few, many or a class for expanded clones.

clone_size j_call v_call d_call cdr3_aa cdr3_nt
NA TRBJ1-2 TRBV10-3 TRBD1 CAISERKGQSNYGYTF TGTGCCATCAGTGAGAGAAAGGGACAGTCTAACTATGGCTACACCTTC
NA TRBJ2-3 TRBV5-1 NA CASSGSRRDRTDTQYF TGCGCCAGCAGCGGCTCCCGGCGGGATAGAACAGATACGCAGTATTTT
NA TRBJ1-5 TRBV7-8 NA CASSLRTHNSNQPQHF TGTGCCAGCAGCTTACGGACACATAATAGCAATCAGCCCCAGCATTTT
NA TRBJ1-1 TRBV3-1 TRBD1 CASSQASGGGSTEAFF TGTGCCAGCAGCCAAGCTTCAGGGGGGGGATCCACTGAAGCTTTCTTT
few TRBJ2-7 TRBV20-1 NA CSAVQGSYEQYF TGCAGTGCTGTCCAGGGATCCTACGAGCAGTACTTC
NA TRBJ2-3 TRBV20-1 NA CSARDPGLRATSLADTQYF TGCAGTGCTAGGGATCCGGGCTTGAGGGCGACGAGTCTGGCAGATACGCAGTATTTT
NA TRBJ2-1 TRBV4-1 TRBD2 CASSQVDGIGAGAKFF TGCGCCAGCAGCCAAGTTGATGGGATTGGAGCGGGGGCGAAGTTCTTC
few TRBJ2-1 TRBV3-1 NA CASSPDHISYNEQFF TGTGCCAGCAGCCCCGACCACATTTCCTACAATGAGCAGTTCTTC
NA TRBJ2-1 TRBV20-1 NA CSASYGTSQEQFF TGCAGTGCTAGTTATGGCACTAGTCAAGAGCAGTTCTTC
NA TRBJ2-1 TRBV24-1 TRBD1 CATSDSAPLQGDEQFF TGTGCCACCAGTGATTCTGCCCCCTTACAGGGGGATGAGCAGTTCTTC
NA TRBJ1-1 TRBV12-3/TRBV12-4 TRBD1 CASSGRGVNTEAFF TGTGCCAGCAGTGGCAGGGGGGTAAACACTGAAGCTTTCTTT
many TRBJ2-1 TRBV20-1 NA CSARLASLRPEQFF TGCAGTGCAAGACTCGCTAGTTTGCGCCCTGAGCAGTTCTTC
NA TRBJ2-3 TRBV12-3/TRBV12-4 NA CASSPPGAVPDTQYF TGTGCCAGCAGCCCCCCCGGGGCAGTGCCAGATACGCAGTATTTT
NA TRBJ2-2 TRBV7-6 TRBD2 CASSSPHGSGTSNTGELFF TGTGCCAGCAGCTCCCCCCATGGTAGCGGGACGTCGAACACCGGGGAGCTGTTTTTT
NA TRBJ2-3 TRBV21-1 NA CASSKPASGSNAADTQYF TGTGCCAGCAGCAAACCGGCTAGCGGGAGTAATGCAGCAGATACGCAGTATTTT
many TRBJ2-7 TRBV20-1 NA CSARDGTPPYEQYF TGCAGTGCTAGAGATGGGACACCTCCCTACGAGCAGTACTTC
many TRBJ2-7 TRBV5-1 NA CASSKRGKTEDYEQYF TGCGCCAGCAGTAAGAGGGGGAAGACAGAGGACTACGAGCAGTACTTC
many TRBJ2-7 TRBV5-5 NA CASSRPGVYEQYF TGTGCCAGCAGCCGGCCAGGGGTATACGAGCAGTACTTC
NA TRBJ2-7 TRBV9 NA CASSVEGSGPYEQYF TGTGCCAGCAGCGTAGAAGGATCCGGACCCTACGAGCAGTACTTC
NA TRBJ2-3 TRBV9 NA CASSPMEGETDTQYF TGTGCCAGCAGCCCCATGGAGGGGGAGACAGATACGCAGTATTTT
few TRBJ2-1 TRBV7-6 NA CASSPLADNEQFF TGTGCCAGCAGCCCCCTTGCGGACAATGAGCAGTTCTTC
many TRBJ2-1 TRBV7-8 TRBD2 CASSLRSAGGPYEQFF TGTGCCAGCAGCTTACGAAGCGCGGGAGGGCCCTATGAGCAGTTCTTC
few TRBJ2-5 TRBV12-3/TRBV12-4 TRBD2 CASRRTSGLKETQYF TGTGCCAGCAGGCGAACTAGCGGGCTGAAAGAGACCCAGTACTTC
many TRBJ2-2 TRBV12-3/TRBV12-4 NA CASSLWMNTGELFF TGTGCCAGCAGTTTATGGATGAACACCGGGGAGCTGTTTTTT
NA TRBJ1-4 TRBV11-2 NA CASSLDTGATNEKLFF TGTGCCAGCAGCTTAGATACGGGGGCGACTAATGAAAAACTGTTTTTT
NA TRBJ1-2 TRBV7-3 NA CASSLGAGRCTF TGTGCCAGCAGCTTGGGGGCAGGGCGGTGCACCTTC
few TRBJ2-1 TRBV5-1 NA CASKATETYNEQFF TGCGCCAGCAAGGCGACTGAGACCTACAATGAGCAGTTCTTC
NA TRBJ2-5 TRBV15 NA CATSRGSLSRYQETQYF TGTGCCACCAGCAGAGGATCTCTCTCGAGGTACCAAGAGACCCAGTACTTC
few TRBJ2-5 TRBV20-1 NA CSARDQTFQETQYF TGCAGTGCTAGAGATCAGACGTTCCAAGAGACCCAGTACTTC
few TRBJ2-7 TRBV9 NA CASSVGLSAGGTYEQYF TGTGCCAGCAGCGTAGGCCTTTCAGCGGGTGGAACCTACGAGCAGTACTTC
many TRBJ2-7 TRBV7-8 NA CASSFTLYEQYF TGTGCCAGCAGCTTTACCCTCTACGAGCAGTACTTC
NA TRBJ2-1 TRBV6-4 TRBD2 CASSQVGGPYNEQFF TGTGCCAGCAGTCAGGTGGGAGGGCCCTACAATGAGCAGTTCTTC
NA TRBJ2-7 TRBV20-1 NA CSARWGTSGDEQYF TGCAGTGCTAGATGGGGGACGTCTGGTGACGAGCAGTACTTC
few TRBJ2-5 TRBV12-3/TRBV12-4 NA CASSYGGGQETQYF TGTGCCAGCAGTTACGGGGGCGGCCAAGAGACCCAGTACTTC
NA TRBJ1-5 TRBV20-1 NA CSARDRQNNQPQHF TGCAGTGCTAGAGATCGACAGAACAATCAGCCCCAGCATTTT
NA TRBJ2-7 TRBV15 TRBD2 CATSVERESGEQYF TGTGCCACCAGCGTCGAGCGGGAGAGCGGCGAGCAGTACTTC
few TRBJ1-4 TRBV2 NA CASSEDRVRKLFF TGTGCCAGCAGTGAAGACAGGGTCCGAAAACTGTTTTTT
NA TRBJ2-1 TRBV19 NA CASSMLDEQFF TGTGCCAGTAGTATGTTGGATGAGCAGTTCTTC
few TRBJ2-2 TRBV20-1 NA CSARGQSNTGELFF TGCAGTGCTAGAGGTCAGAGCAACACCGGGGAGCTGTTTTTT
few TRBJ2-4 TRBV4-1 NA CASSHLGILAKNIQYF TGCGCCAGCAGCCACCTGGGAATACTAGCCAAAAACATTCAGTACTTC